This TCR beta chain was sequenced during a study of T cell repertoires in cytomegalovirus infection. About this clonotype: The antigen is unknown.

TCRdb passed the reads through MiXCR, listing each CDR3 protein once. The table includes about a million distinct CDR3 sequences, around 32% detected once. Sample: cultured CD8+ T cells from PBMCs, taken from culture after CMV antigen stimulation. The sequence derives from a human donor in good health (CMV status not recorded). Some clones in this sample may be carry-over from other donors' samples.

The CDR3 spells CASSLLGGIYSNQPQHF. As DNA, the CDR3 is TGTGCCAGCAGCCTACTTGGAGGGATCTATAGCAATCAGCCCCAGCATTTT. This chain links TRBV7-2 with TRBJ1-5; D is ambiguous. Trimming took off 5 bases at V and 0 bases at J, with 17 bases between the two ends. This CDR3 has 17 amino acids. CDR1 is SGHTA, CDR2 FQGNSA, per germline. Filled out from reference TRBV7-2 and TRBJ1-5, the complete variable domain reads GAGVSQSPSNKVTEKGKDVELRCDPISGHTALYWYRQSLGQGLEFLIYFQGNSAPDKSGLPSDRFSAERTGGSVSTLTIQRTQQEDSAVYLCASSLLGGIYSNQPQHFGDGTRLSIL.